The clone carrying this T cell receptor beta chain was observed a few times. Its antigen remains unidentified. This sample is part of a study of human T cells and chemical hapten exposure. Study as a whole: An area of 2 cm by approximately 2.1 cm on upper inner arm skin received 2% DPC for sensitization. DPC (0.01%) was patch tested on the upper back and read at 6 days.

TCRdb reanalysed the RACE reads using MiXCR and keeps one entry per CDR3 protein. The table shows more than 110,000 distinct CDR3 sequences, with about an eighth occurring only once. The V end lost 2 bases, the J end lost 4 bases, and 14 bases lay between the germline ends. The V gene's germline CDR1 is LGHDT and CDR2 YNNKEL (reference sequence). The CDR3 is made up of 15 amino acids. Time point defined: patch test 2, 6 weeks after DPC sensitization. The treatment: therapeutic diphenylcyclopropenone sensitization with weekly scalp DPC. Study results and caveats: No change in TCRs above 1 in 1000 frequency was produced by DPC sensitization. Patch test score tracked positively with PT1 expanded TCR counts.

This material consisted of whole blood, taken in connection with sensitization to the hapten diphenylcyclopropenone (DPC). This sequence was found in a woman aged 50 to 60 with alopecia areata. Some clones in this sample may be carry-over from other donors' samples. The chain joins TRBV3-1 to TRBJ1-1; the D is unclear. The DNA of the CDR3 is TGTGCCAGCAGCCAACGGAGGAAGAGCGGCACTGAAGCTTTCTTT. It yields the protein CASSQRRKSGTEAFF.